This record concerns one T cell receptor (beta chain) sequence. Its specificity is not known. The donors, healthy Caucasians from Russia, were aged 6 to 90. This specimen comes from a study of blood T cells in healthy people across ages. Overall study findings and caveats: Reliance upon unsorted PBMCs precluded definitive naive versus antigen-experienced comparison.

A sample-barcoded 5' primer and a J-beta primer mix were used in a second PCR of roughly 7 to 11 cycles. Via MiXCR, TCRdb re-called the 5' RACE reads, giving one row per CDR3 protein. The data show about 1.1 million distinct CDR3 sequences, 35% to 40% seen once. The CDR3 loop spans 18 amino acids. The rearrangement uses TRBV21-1 and TRBJ1-5; the DNA was not compared with TRBD1, the D call given in the table. TRBV21-1 is given as a pseudogene. The sample was blood. This sequence was found in a man between 18 and 35 years old in good health. CDR3 nucleotide sequence: TGTGCCAGCAGCAACCGCGCATTAGAGGGACAGAGGATGCAGCCCCAGCATTTT. Its translation is CASSNRALEGQRMQPQHF.